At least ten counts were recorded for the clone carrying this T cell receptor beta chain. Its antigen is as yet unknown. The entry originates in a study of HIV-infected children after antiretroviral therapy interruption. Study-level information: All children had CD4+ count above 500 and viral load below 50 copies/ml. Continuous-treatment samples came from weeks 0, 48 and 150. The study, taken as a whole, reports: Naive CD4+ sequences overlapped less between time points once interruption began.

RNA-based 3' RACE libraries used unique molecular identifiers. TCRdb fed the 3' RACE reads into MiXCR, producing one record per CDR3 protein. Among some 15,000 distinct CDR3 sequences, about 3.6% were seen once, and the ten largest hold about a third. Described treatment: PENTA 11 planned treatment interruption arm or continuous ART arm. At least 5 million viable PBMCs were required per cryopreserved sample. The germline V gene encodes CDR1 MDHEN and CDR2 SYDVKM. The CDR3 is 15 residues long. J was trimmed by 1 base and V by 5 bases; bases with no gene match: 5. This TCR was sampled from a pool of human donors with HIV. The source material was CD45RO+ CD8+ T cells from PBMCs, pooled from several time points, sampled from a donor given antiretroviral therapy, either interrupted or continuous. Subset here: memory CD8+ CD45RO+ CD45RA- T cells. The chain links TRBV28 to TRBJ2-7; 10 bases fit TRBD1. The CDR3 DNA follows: TGTGCCAGCAGTCTGGGGACAGGGGATTCCTACGAGCAGTACTTC. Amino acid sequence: CASSLGTGDSYEQYF.